Below, one T cell receptor beta chain is given with its context. The antigen is undetermined. The junction does not match germline at one end; this may be a read error. Germline-derived CDR1 and CDR2 are SEHNR and FQNEAQ (reference sequence). CDR3 size: 8 residues. This entry is derived from a study of T-cell memory formation after mild COVID-19. Points from the study as a whole: Memory sampled before infection contained some responding clones, suggesting cross-reactive memory joined.

TCR alpha and TCR beta cDNA libraries with sample barcodes and UMIs came from 5'RACE using constant-segment primers. TCRdb redid the calling of the 5' RACE reads with MiXCR, one entry per CDR3 protein. The data contain about 600,000 distinct CDR3 sequences, roughly a fifth of them singletons. Sequenced input: PBMCs or a T cell subset sorted from them (not recorded which). This chain joins TRBV7-9 and TRBJ2-4; no clear D. The origin of this receptor is an adult woman who had mild COVID-19 (a few samples of this study predate the infection). Cell type and time point are not known. The CDR3 sequence is CASSPSNF. The DNA for the CDR3 is TGTGCCAGCAGCCCCTCTAACTTC. The whole variable domain, remainder taken from reference TRBV7-9 and TRBJ2-4, is DTGVSQNPRHKITKRGQNVTFRCDPISEHNRLYWYRQTLGQGPEFLTYFQNEAQLEKSRLLSDRFSAERPKGSFSTLEIQRTEQGDSAMYLCASSPSNFGAGTRLSVL.